The clone carrying this TCR beta chain came up a few times. Its cognate antigen is unknown. The CDR3 totals 16 residues. Trimming left V 4 bases short and J 2 bases short, with 17 bases between. Germline CDR1 is SGHVS and CDR2 is FQNEAQ. The source of the sample is a study of naive and memory T cell subsets. Study outcomes and limitations: In naive cells, over 95% of TCR sequences were seen only once. Diversity fell and Gini index rose from naive through CM, EM, EMRA.

Sequential positive selection took CD4 T cells first, then CD8 T cells. Two oligonucleotides, mixed equimolar, formed the beta constant-region primer covering TRBC1 and TRBC2. The ligated cDNA underwent four PCR rounds using SP2 and nested alpha and beta constant-region primers. One entry per CDR3 protein results from TCRdb running MiXCR on the UMI-ligation and nested PCR reads. This sample carries some 83,000 distinct CDR3 sequences, 9% of them seen once, and the ten largest clones take 1.2%. The J gene is TRBJ1-2, the V gene TRBV7-8, with TRBD1 as a possible D gene (6 bases). The sequenced sample consisted of naive CD8+ T cells from blood. This clonotype was sampled from a human donor in good health. In DNA, the CDR3 is TGTGCCAGCAGCTCACCCAAACTAGGACAGAACTATGGCTACACCTTC. This sequence encodes CASSSPKLGQNYGYTF.